This record concerns one T cell receptor (beta chain) sequence. Its antigen is not known. TCRdb reanalysed the 5' RACE reads using MiXCR and keeps one entry per CDR3 protein. The data contain about 920,000 distinct CDR3 sequences, around an eighth of them singletons. The entry originates in a study of identical twins. Overall study results and limits: One should note that invariant MAIT and iNKT cells could partly confound zero-insertion analyses.

The CDR3 contains 14 residues. Trimming took off 3 bases at V and 3 bases at J, with 11 bases between the two ends. The V gene's germline CDR1 is SGHVS and CDR2 FQNEAQ. These data were also reused for a study on yellow fever vaccine responses in identical twins.

The receptor comes from a young woman in good health. The chain has TRBV7-8 and TRBJ2-5; possible D gene TRBD2, 5 bases. The sequenced material came from PBMCs. The DNA for the CDR3 is TGTGCCAGCAGCTTCGGGAACAGAGAAGAGACCCAGTACTTC. The encoded protein is CASSFGNREETQYF.